This TCR beta chain was retrieved from a study of regulatory T cells in long-lasting Graves disease. General study points: Segments TRBV28, TRBJ1-2 and TRBJ2-5 showed preferential usage in persistent disease.

Specified time point: persistent/refractory GD, antithyroid drugs over 5 years with positive TRAb. RNA from PBMCs was the source of the TCR library. iRepertoire HTBI primers and Arm-PCR of CDR3 regions built TCR beta libraries. In TCRdb, the multiplex PCR reads were re-called with MiXCR into one record per CDR3 protein. The sample carries hundreds of thousands of distinct CDR3 sequences, around 20% recorded once. As to this clonotype: The antigen is unknown. Just one base apart from a much larger clone, this may be a read error.

This CDR3 has 18 residues. CDR1 and CDR2 (germline): MDHEN, SYDVKM. This receptor was taken from a female donor with Graves disease. The sample in question was peripheral blood mononuclear cells (PBMCs), obtained when the disease was refractory, from a patient treated with antithyroid drugs. This chain links TRBV28 with TRBJ2-7; TRBD2 agrees at 12 bases. The CDR3 sequence is CASLNFGGLAGYSCEQYF. The CDR3 DNA follows: TGTGCCAGCCTCAACTTTGGGGGACTAGCGGGCTACTCCTGCGAGCAGTACTTC. Variable domain in full (rest from reference TRBV28 and TRBJ2-7): DVKVTQSSRYLVKRTGEKVFLECVQDMDHENMFWYRQDPGLGLRLIYFSYDVKMKEKGDIPEGYSVSREKKERFSLILESASTNQTSMYLCASLNFGGLAGYSCEQYFGPGTRLTVT.